This section outlines one T cell receptor (beta chain) sequence together with its context. This sample stems from a study of T cell changes during pregnancy in multiple sclerosis. Germline CDR1 SGHTS, CDR2 YDEGEE. The CDR3 extends over 15 amino acids. V lost 2 bases, J lost 2 bases, and 2 bases stayed unmatched. Sequencing was performed with immunoSEQ multiplex PCR; in TCRdb, only in-frame clones are kept and a portion is missing. Of approximately 92,000 clones listed, about 93% were seen once; the top ten hold almost 1%. Sequencing used peripheral blood, obtained after pregnancy. The TCR was taken from a female donor with multiple sclerosis, enrolled in a pregnancy study. The genes are TRBV5-8 and TRBJ2-3; 10 nucleotides match TRBD1. The CDR3 here is CASSFDRGLTDTQYF. DNA for the CDR3: TGTGCCAGCAGCTTTGACAGGGGGCTCACAGATACGCAGTATTTT.